The 29 T cell receptor beta chains given below trace back to one sample, sequenced in a study of PD-1 blockade in classical Hodgkin lymphoma. Time point in this sample: cycle 4 day 1 (C4D1), after less than 7 weeks of nivolumab. With no exception, relapse followed autologous stem cell transplantation in all patients, and brentuximab vedotin exposure varied. The method was immunoSEQ multiplex PCR; TCRdb's version includes in-frame clones alone and lacks a portion of them. The sample has 80,000 to 95,000 clones; 83% are singletons. The sample in question was peripheral blood mononuclear cells (PBMCs), obtained before the fourth cycle of nivolumab. These receptors were taken from a human donor with classical Hodgkin lymphoma.

The chain carries TRBV10-3 and TRBJ1-3, with 7 nucleotides matching TRBD1. The CDR3 spans 14 residues. Per the germline V gene, CDR1 is ENHRY and CDR2 is SYGVKD. J was trimmed by 2 bases and V by 6 bases; bases with no gene match: 4. The CDR3 here is CAISGTEPGNTIYF. The CDR3 region has the DNA TGTGCCATCAGCGGGACAGAACCTGGAAACACCATATATTTT.

This chain links TRBV5-1 with TRBJ2-7, with 7 positions matching TRBD1. Losses at the gene ends were 0 bases for V and 2 bases for J; bases not matched to a gene: 5. Germline V lookup: CDR1 SGHRS, CDR2 YFSETQ. This CDR3 comprises 15 residues. As DNA, the CDR3 is TGCGCCAGCAGCTTGGCACAGGGGACCACCTACGAGCAGTACTTC. Its translation: CASSLAQGTTYEQYF.

In nucleotides, the CDR3 is TGTGCCAGCAGCTTGCAGGGGGTGGCTAGCTATGGCTACACCTTC. Protein: CASSLQGVASYGYTF. This rearrangement joins TRBV7-2 to TRBJ1-2; 7 bases are a match to TRBD1. Germline-derived CDR1 and CDR2 are SGHTA and FQGNSA. The V segment lost 3 bases and the J segment 4 bases; nucleotides outside the gene matches: 8. This CDR3 has 15 amino acids.

This chain connects TRBV27 to TRBJ2-2; 9 bases match TRBD2. The CDR3 has 17 amino acids. The J segment lost 0 bases and the V segment lost 4 bases, leaving 6 bases of the junction unmatched. Per germline, CDR1 MNHEY and CDR2 SMNVEV (reference sequence). This CDR3 reads CASSSLGGRANTGELFF. The CDR3 DNA is TGTGCCAGCAGTTCCCTAGGCGGGAGGGCGAACACCGGGGAGCTGTTTTTT.

The chain has TRBV30 and TRBJ1-2; 8 bases line up with TRBD1. Germline CDR1 GTSNPN, CDR2 SVGIG (reference sequence). The CDR3 length is 13 residues. V lost 0 bases, J lost 5 bases, and 2 bases stayed unmatched. CDR3 nucleotide sequence: TGTGCCTGGAGTGTAGGACAGGGATATGGCTACACCTTC. Its translation is CAWSVGQGYGYTF. The full variable domain, rest sourced from reference TRBV30 and TRBJ1-2, is SQTIHQWPATLVQPVGSPLSLECTVEGTSNPNLYWYRQAAGRGLQLLFYSVGIGQISSEVPQNLSASRPQDRQFILSSKKLLLSDSGFYLCAWSVGQGYGYTFGSGTRLTVV.

The chain combines TRBV19 with TRBJ2-3; 10 bases align to TRBD2. From germline, CDR1 is LNHDA and CDR2 SQIVND (reference sequence). With V trimmed by 3 bases and J by 9 bases, 12 bases remained unmatched. This CDR3 has 16 residues. The CDR3 region is CASSIKRTSGPDTQYF. The DNA for the CDR3 is TGTGCCAGTAGTATTAAAAGGACTAGCGGACCCGACACGCAGTATTTT.

The chain links TRBV19 to TRBJ2-1; 11 bases map to TRBD1. This CDR3 has 15 amino acids. Looked up from germline, CDR1 is LNHDA and CDR2 is SQIVND (reference sequence). With V trimmed by 5 bases and J by 7 bases, 7 bases remained unmatched. The CDR3 coding sequence is TGTGCCAGTAGTCGGGACAGGGGGTTGAGGAATGAGCAGTTCTTC. Translation: CASSRDRGLRNEQFF.

The rearrangement joins TRBV11-2 to TRBJ2-1; a weak D match, TRBD1 (6 bases). This CDR3 contains 15 residues. The germline V and J ends were trimmed by 5 bases and 3 bases, with 14 bases remaining between them. Germline V gives CDR1 SGHAT, CDR2 FQNNGV. The CDR3 DNA follows: TGTGCCAGCAGCGCCGGACAGAACGGCTACAATGAGCAGTTCTTC. Amino acid sequence: CASSAGQNGYNEQFF.

The gene calls are TRBV10-3 and TRBJ2-1; 11 bases are a match to TRBD2. V shed 6 bases, J shed 9 bases, and the junction held 10 bases outside the gene matches. This CDR3 region has 15 residues. CDR1 ENHRY and CDR2 SYGVKD come from the germline V gene. The CDR3 DNA is TGTGCCATCAGCTTAGCGGGAGGGCCGGCGGCTGAGCAGTTCTTC. This codes for CAISLAGGPAAEQFF.

The chain couples TRBV6-1 to TRBJ1-1, with D possibly matching TRBD1 (6 bases). Germline-derived CDR1 and CDR2 are MNHNS and SASEGT. V lost 7 bases, J lost 9 bases, and 18 bases lay in between. The CDR3 runs 13 residues. Written as DNA, the CDR3 is TGTGCCAGCATAGACAGGAGGGGCAGTCAAGCTTTCTTT. Translation: CASIDRRGSQAFF.

The sample holds one count of this clone. The V and J genes are TRBV2 and TRBJ2-7; 9 nucleotides align to TRBD2. V gave up 5 bases and J gave up 3 bases; unmatched junction bases: 5. This CDR3 has 14 residues. CDR1 SNHLY and CDR2 FYNNEI come from the germline V gene. This chain's CDR3 is CASSIAGAGYEQYF. The DNA for the CDR3 is TGTGCCAGCAGTATAGCGGGAGCAGGCTACGAGCAGTACTTC.

The chain is built from TRBV10-3 and TRBJ1-2; no firm D call. The CDR3 has 18 residues. Looked up from germline, CDR1 is ENHRY and CDR2 is SYGVKD. Trimming took 0 bases from V and 5 from J, leaving 22 bases between them. This chain's CDR3 is CAISESRGVVESEYGYTF. The DNA of the CDR3 is TGTGCCATCAGTGAGTCGAGAGGCGTAGTGGAAAGCGAGTATGGCTACACCTTC.

Only a few counts were recorded for this clone. The V call is TRBV10-3, the J call TRBJ1-4; D gene ambiguous. Germline-derived CDR1 and CDR2 are ENHRY and SYGVKD. The germline V and J ends were trimmed by 2 bases and 7 bases, with 5 bases remaining between them. The CDR3 runs 12 residues. CDR3: CAISENTEKLFF. CDR3 coding DNA: TGTGCCATCAGTGAGAACACTGAAAAACTGTTTTTT.

This clone was recorded a few times. This chain uses TRBV7-6 with TRBJ2-7, with 7 bases matching TRBD2. V gave up 6 bases and J gave up 1 base; unmatched junction bases: 9. This CDR3 has 15 amino acids. CDR1 and CDR2 (germline): SGHVS, FNYEAQ. CDR3 bases: TGTGCCAGCAGTTCCTCCCTAGCGGTATCCTACGAGCAGTACTTC. This encodes CASSSSLAVSYEQYF.

The rearrangement uses TRBV5-1 and TRBJ2-5, with TRBD1 matching 12 bases. The V and J ends lost 4 bases and 1 base, in that order; junction bases with no gene match: 2. CDR3 length: 15 amino acids. Germline CDR1 is SGHRS and CDR2 is YFSETQ. The CDR3 region has the DNA TGCGCCAGCAGCCAGGGACAGGGGGCCCAAGAGACCCAGTACTTC. Translated, it gives CASSQGQGAQETQYF.

This chain uses TRBV28 with TRBJ2-2; tentatively, D is TRBD2 (6 bases). In germline, CDR1 is MDHEN, CDR2 SYDVKM. This CDR3 region has 16 residues. The V end lost 11 bases, the J end lost 4 bases, and 23 bases lay between the germline ends. CDR3 sequence reads: CAGAGGPGGSTGELFF. CDR3 sequence (DNA): TGTGCCGGGGCCGGGGGACCCGGAGGAAGCACCGGGGAGCTGTTTTTT.

The genes are TRBV10-3 and TRBJ2-7; D is possibly TRBD1 (5 bases). Germline lookup yields CDR1 ENHRY and CDR2 SYGVKD. Trimming cost V 8 bases and J 1 base, with 9 bases left between them. This CDR3 has 12 amino acids. The CDR3 coding sequence is TGTGCCATCGGGGCGGCTTCCTACGAGCAGTACTTC. Its protein product is CAIGAASYEQYF.

This chain links TRBV5-1 with TRBJ2-5, with D tentatively TRBD2 (5 bases). Trimming shortened V by 3 bases and J by 3 bases, and 21 bases separated the two germline ends. The CDR3 loop spans 17 amino acids. The germline V gene encodes CDR1 SGHRS and CDR2 YFSETQ. Here the CDR3 DNA reads TGCGCCAGCAGCTCTGGGCCTAGCAGAGGCCTAAAAGAGACCCAGTACTTC. As protein: CASSSGPSRGLKETQYF.

This clone was observed a single time. The chain uses TRBV5-4 and TRBJ2-3, with 11 bases identical to TRBD2. Per the germline V gene, CDR1 is SGHNT and CDR2 is YYREEE (reference sequence). Unmatched junction bases numbered 4, after V lost 2 bases and J lost 2 bases. The CDR3 is 16 residues long. CDR3 sequence (DNA): TGTGCCAGCAGCTTTTCTAGCGGGAGGCTCACAGATACGCAGTATTTT. Its translation: CASSFSSGRLTDTQYF.

The chain combines TRBV27 with TRBJ2-2, with 14 bases matching TRBD2. This CDR3 has 16 amino acids. V lost 8 bases and J lost 4; bases outside the gene matches: 6. Germline CDR1 is MNHEY and CDR2 is SMNVEV (reference sequence). As DNA, the CDR3 is TGTGCCAGCGGAAGGACTAGCGGGAGGTCCACCGGGGAGCTGTTTTTT. Its protein is CASGRTSGRSTGELFF.

The rearrangement joins TRBV5-4 to TRBJ2-3; no clear D gene. CDR3 size: 14 residues. Trimming shortened V by 2 bases and J by 2 bases, and 9 bases separated the two germline ends. Looked up from germline, CDR1 is SGHNT and CDR2 is YYREEE (reference sequence). The CDR3 DNA follows: TGTGCCAGCAGCTTACACTTTATCACAGATACGCAGTATTTT. Its translation is CASSLHFITDTQYF.

In this sample, this clone turned up once. V and J are TRBV9 and TRBJ1-2, with D unclear. Trimming left V 0 bases short and J 8 bases short, with 14 bases between. Germline V gene data show CDR1 as SGDLS and CDR2 as YYNGEE. The CDR3 extends over 14 amino acids. CDR3 coding DNA: TGTGCCAGCAGCGTAGCGGCCGGGGTGGGCGGCTACACCTTC. It codes for CASSVAAGVGGYTF.

This clone was observed many times. The chain links TRBV7-2 to TRBJ2-5; D remains ambiguous. Germline V gene data show CDR1 as SGHTA and CDR2 as FQGNSA. V dropped 1 base and J dropped 5 bases, with 8 bases sitting between them. CDR3 length: 13 amino acids. CDR3 nucleotide sequence: TGTGCCAGCAGCTTAGAGGCTGTGGAGACCCAGTACTTC. Amino acids: CASSLEAVETQYF. Full variable domain (rest looked up from reference TRBV7-2 and TRBJ2-5): GAGVSQSPSNKVTEKGKDVELRCDPISGHTALYWYRQSLGQGLEFLIYFQGNSAPDKSGLPSDRFSAERTGGSVSTLTIQRTQQEDSAVYLCASSLEAVETQYFGPGTRLLVL.

The chain uses TRBV5-1 and TRBJ2-3; 8 positions match TRBD1. The V gene's germline CDR1 is SGHRS and CDR2 YFSETQ. The J segment lost 2 bases and the V segment lost 4 bases, leaving 9 bases of the junction unmatched. This CDR3 is built from 16 residues. As DNA, the CDR3 is TGCGCCAGCAGCCCAGGGACAGGAATTGTCACAGATACGCAGTATTTT. Its protein is CASSPGTGIVTDTQYF.

The chain links TRBV5-4 to TRBJ2-3; TRBD1 might be the D (5 bases). The CDR3 covers 13 residues. Deletions cut 1 base from V and 6 bases from J, with 9 bases between. The germline gives CDR1 SGHNT, CDR2 YYREEE (reference sequence). CDR3 in amino acids: CASSLPGADTQYF. Written as DNA, the CDR3 is TGTGCCAGCAGCTTGCCTGGGGCGGATACGCAGTATTTT.

This clone has just a few counts. The rearrangement joins TRBV30 to TRBJ2-1, with TRBD2 identical over 12 bases. The CDR3 runs to 14 residues. CDR1 is GTSNPN and CDR2 is SVGIG in the germline V gene (reference sequence). Trimming removed 3 bases from V and 7 bases from J; junction bases left unmatched: 4. The CDR3 nucleotides read TGTGCCTGGAGCGGGGGGACTAGCGGGAATGAGCAGTTCTTC. Its protein is CAWSGGTSGNEQFF.

This chain connects TRBV10-3 to TRBJ1-1; D not resolved. This CDR3 has 12 residues. The V and J ends lost 8 bases and 0 bases respectively, with 7 bases between them. Germline assignment: CDR1 ENHRY and CDR2 SYGVKD. The CDR3 nucleotides read TGTGCCATCGGGGAGTTGAACACTGAAGCTTTCTTT. Translated, it gives CAIGELNTEAFF.

The J gene is TRBJ2-2, the V gene TRBV6-4, with D possibly being TRBD1 (7 bases). Trimming removed 4 bases at V and 5 bases at J, with 11 bases between. This CDR3 contains 14 residues. Germline V lookup: CDR1 MRHNA, CDR2 SNTAGT. The CDR3 sequence: CASSGAGGTGELFF. In DNA form, the CDR3 reads TGTGCCAGCAGTGGTGCAGGGGGGACCGGGGAGCTGTTTTTT.

The chain couples TRBV6-1 to TRBJ1-1; TRBD1 matches 9 bases. This CDR3 spans 14 amino acids. Losses at the gene ends were 7 bases for V and 5 bases for J; bases not matched to a gene: 8. Per the germline V gene, CDR1 is MNHNS and CDR2 is SASEGT. CDR3 sequence (DNA): TGTGCCAGCACCCGGGACAGGGAAGGGACTGAAGCTTTCTTT. It yields the protein CASTRDREGTEAFF.